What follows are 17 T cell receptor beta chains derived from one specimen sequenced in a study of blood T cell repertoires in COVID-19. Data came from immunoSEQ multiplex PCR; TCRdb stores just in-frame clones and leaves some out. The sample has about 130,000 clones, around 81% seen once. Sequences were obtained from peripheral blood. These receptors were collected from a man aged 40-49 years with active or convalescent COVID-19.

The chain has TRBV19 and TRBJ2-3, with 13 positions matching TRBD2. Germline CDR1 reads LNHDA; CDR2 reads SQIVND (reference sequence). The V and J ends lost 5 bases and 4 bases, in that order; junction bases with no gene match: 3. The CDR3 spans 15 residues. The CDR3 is CASSLLAGGSDTQYF. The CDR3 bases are TGTGCCAGTAGTCTACTAGCGGGGGGGTCAGATACGCAGTATTTT.

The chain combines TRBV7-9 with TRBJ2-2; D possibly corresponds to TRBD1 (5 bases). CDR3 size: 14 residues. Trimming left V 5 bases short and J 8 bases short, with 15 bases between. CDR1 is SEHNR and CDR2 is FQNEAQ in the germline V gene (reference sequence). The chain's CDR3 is CASSLDTRTGELFF. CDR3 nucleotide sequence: TGTGCCAGCAGCCTAGACACACGGACAGGGGAGCTGTTTTTT.

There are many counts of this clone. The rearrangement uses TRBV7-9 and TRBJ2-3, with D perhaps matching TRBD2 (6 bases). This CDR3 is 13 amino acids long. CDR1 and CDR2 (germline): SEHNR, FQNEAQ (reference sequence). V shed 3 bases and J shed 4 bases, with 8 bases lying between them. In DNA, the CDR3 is TGTGCCAGCAGCTTGTCGGGGGCAGATACGCAGTATTTT. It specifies CASSLSGADTQYF.

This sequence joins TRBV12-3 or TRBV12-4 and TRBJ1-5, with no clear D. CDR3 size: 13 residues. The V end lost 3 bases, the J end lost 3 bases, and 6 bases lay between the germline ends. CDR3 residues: CASSLGYNQPQHF. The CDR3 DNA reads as TGTGCCAGCAGTTTGGGCTACAATCAGCCCCAGCATTTT.

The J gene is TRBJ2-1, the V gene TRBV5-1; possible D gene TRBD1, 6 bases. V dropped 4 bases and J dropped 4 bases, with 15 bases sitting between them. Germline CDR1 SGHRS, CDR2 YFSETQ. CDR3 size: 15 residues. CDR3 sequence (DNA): TGCGCCAGCAGCCCCAGGTCAGGGGAATACAATGAGCAGTTCTTC. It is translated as CASSPRSGEYNEQFF.

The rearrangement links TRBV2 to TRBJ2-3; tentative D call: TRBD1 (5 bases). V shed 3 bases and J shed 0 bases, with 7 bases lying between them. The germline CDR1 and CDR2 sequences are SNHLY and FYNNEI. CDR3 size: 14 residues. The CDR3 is CASSDRTSTDTQYF. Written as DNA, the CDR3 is TGTGCCAGCAGTGACAGGACAAGCACAGATACGCAGTATTTT.

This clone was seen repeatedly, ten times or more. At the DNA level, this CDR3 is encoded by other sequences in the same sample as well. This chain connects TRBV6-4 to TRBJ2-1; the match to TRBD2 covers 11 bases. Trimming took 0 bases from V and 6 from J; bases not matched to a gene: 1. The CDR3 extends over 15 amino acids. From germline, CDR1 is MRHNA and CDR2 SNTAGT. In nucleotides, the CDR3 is TGTGCCAGCAGTGACTCTAGCGGGGGGGCCAATGAGCAGTTCTTC. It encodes CASSDSSGGANEQFF.

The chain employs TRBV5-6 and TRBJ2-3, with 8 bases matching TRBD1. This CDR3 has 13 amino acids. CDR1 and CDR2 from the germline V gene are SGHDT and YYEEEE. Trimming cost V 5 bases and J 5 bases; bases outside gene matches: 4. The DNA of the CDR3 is TGTGCCAGCAGGTTACAGGGGGGAGATACGCAGTATTTT. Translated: CASRLQGGDTQYF.

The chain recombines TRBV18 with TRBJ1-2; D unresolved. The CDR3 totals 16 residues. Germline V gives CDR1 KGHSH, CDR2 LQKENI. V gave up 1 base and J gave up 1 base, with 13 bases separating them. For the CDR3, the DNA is TGTGCCAGCTCACCACGCGAGGTTACTTATAACTATGGCTACACCTTC. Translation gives CASSPREVTYNYGYTF.

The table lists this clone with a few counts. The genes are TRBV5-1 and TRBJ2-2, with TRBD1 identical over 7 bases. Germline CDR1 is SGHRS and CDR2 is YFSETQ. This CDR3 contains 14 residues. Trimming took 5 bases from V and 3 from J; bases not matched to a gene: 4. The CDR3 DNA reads TGCGCCAGCAGGACAGGGTGGGACACCGGGGAGCTGTTTTTT. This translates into CASRTGWDTGELFF.

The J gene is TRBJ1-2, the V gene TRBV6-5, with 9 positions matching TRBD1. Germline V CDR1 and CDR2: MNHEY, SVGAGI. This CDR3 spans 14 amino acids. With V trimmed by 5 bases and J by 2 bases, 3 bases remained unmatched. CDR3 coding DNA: TGTGCCAGCAGTCGGGACAGGGCAAACTATGGCTACACCTTC. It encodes CASSRDRANYGYTF.

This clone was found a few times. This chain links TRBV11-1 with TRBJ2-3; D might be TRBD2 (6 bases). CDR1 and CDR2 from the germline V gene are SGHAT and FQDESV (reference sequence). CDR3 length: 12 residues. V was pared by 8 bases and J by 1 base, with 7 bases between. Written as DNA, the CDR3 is TGTGCCAGCCGGAGGGGCACAGATACGCAGTATTTT. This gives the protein CASRRGTDTQYF.

This chain's CDR3 is CASSLDRVSETQYF. CDR3 DNA: TGTGCCAGCAGCTTGGACAGGGTTTCGGAGACCCAGTACTTC. The V gene is TRBV5-4, the J gene TRBJ2-5; tentatively, D is TRBD1 (6 bases). The CDR3 runs to 14 residues. The germline V and J ends were trimmed by 0 bases and 5 bases, with 11 bases remaining between them. Germline V lookup: CDR1 SGHNT, CDR2 YYREEE (reference sequence). The full variable domain, in which reference TRBV5-4 and TRBJ2-5 provide the parts outside the CDR3, is ETGVTQSPTHLIKTRGQQVTLRCSSQSGHNTVSWYQQALGQGPQFIFQYYREEENGRGNFPPRFSGLQFPNYSSELNVNALELDDSALYLCASSLDRVSETQYFGPGTRLLVL.

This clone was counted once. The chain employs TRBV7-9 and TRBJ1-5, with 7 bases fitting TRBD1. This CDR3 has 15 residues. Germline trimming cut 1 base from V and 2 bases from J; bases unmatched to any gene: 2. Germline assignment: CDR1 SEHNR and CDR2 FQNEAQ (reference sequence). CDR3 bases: TGTGCCAGCAGCTTAGACAGGGGAGGCAATCAGCCCCAGCATTTT. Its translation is CASSLDRGGNQPQHF.

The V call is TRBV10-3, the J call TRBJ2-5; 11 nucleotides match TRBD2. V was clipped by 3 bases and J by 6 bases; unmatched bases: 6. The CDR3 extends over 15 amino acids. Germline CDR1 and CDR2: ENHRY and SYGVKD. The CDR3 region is CAISDSGGAVKTQYF. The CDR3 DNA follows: TGTGCCATCAGTGATAGCGGGGGGGCCGTAAAGACCCAGTACTTC.

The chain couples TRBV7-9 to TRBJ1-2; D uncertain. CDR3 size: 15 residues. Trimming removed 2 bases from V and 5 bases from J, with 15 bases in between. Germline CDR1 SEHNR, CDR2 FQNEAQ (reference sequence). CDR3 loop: CASSLRSNGAYGYTF. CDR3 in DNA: TGTGCCAGCAGCTTAAGGAGCAACGGTGCATATGGCTACACCTTC.

CDR3 nucleotides: TGTGCCAGCCGAACACTGAACGAAGGGGGCCTCCAGCGGTCACCCCTCCACTTT. Translation gives CASRTLNEGGLQRSPLHF. This sequence joins TRBV11-2 and TRBJ1-6, with 7 bases identical to TRBD1. With 8 bases clipped from V and 10 bases from J, the junction kept 23 bases outside the gene matches. Germline assignment: CDR1 SGHAT and CDR2 FQNNGV. This CDR3 spans 18 amino acids.